The clone carrying this TCR beta chain was counted ten times or more. Its antigen is not known. These data originate in a study of T-cell reconstitution after alpha-beta-depleted transplantation in children. General study findings and limits: Reports say that about two months after transplant, the alpha-beta T cells came out of several hundred graft clones that had expanded. Elevated TCRbeta diversity at day 60 was traced, in some patients, to surviving recipient T cells and thymic progenitors.

CDR1 is SGHTA and CDR2 is FQGNSA in the germline V gene. Trimming took off 1 base at V and 0 bases at J, with 9 bases between the two ends. The CDR3 contains 15 residues. Molecular barcoding with unique molecular identifiers was used for the TCRbeta library. TCRdb re-called the PCR reads with MiXCR, one entry per CDR3 protein. The sample holds about 200,000 distinct CDR3 sequences, roughly 7.1% seen once. The TCR originated in a boy aged 2 to 10 with acute lymphoblastic leukemia, due to receive a stem cell transplant. The J gene is TRBJ2-5, the V gene TRBV7-2; D ambiguous. This specimen was PBMCs, taken before TCRalphabeta/CD19-depleted stem cell transplant. DNA of the CDR3: TGTGCCAGCAGCTTAGTTTCTATGTACCAAGAGACCCAGTACTTC. Residues: CASSLVSMYQETQYF.